Each of the 7 T cell receptor beta chains below was sequenced from the same sample in a study of spatial heterogeneity in lung cancer. TCRdb passed the 5' RACE reads through MiXCR, listing each CDR3 protein once. This sample has 15,000 to 20,000 distinct CDR3 sequences; roughly 6.3% occur once, and the top ten carry 25%. Time point specified: blood at routine non-recurrence follow-up after resection. The specimen comprised PBMCs, sampled at follow-up. Every receptor here comes from a male donor with early-stage non-small cell lung cancer.

This rearrangement joins TRBV7-8 to TRBJ2-2; D call uncertain. In germline, CDR1 is SGHVS, CDR2 FQNEAQ. The CDR3 consists of 11 residues. Trimming took 5 bases from V and 7 from J, leaving 5 bases between them. CDR3 amino acids: CASSVSGELFF. The CDR3 coding sequence is TGTGCCAGCAGCGTTAGCGGGGAGCTGTTTTTT. Supplemented by reference TRBV7-8 and TRBJ2-2, the full variable domain reads GAGVSQSPRYKVAKRGQDVALRCDPISGHVSLFWYQQALGQGPEFLTYFQNEAQLDKSGLPSDRFFAERPEGSVSTLKIQRTQQEDSAVYLCASSVSGELFFGEGSRLTVL.

This clonotype was counted ten times or more. This chain joins TRBV6-2 or TRBV6-3 and TRBJ1-2, with TRBD1 identical over 7 bases. The J segment lost 8 bases and the V segment lost 6 bases, leaving 9 bases of the junction unmatched. The CDR3 totals 13 residues. The germline CDR1 and CDR2 sequences are MNHEY and SVGEGT. The CDR3: CASRLQGSGGYTF. CDR3 sequence (DNA): TGTGCCAGCAGACTACAGGGGAGTGGAGGCTACACCTTC.

At least ten counts were recorded for this clonotype. The chain joins TRBV27 to TRBJ2-5; D ambiguous. Trimming took off 2 bases at V and 1 base at J, with 8 bases between the two ends. Germline values: CDR1 MNHEY, CDR2 SMNVEV (reference sequence). The CDR3 has 14 amino acids. In DNA form, the CDR3 reads TGTGCCAGCAGTTTAAACTGGAGCCAAGAGACCCAGTACTTC. It translates to CASSLNWSQETQYF.

The chain links TRBV18 to TRBJ2-1, with D unresolved. The CDR3 covers 14 residues. The germline gives CDR1 KGHSH, CDR2 LQKENI. V dropped 2 bases and J dropped 5 bases, with 10 bases sitting between them. CDR3 loop: CASSPGTTHNEQFF. As DNA, the CDR3 is TGTGCCAGCTCACCAGGAACTACCCACAATGAGCAGTTCTTC.

This clonotype was detected ten times or more. The chain recombines TRBV20-1 with TRBJ1-5; TRBD1 might be the D (6 bases). The V end was cut by 6 bases, the J end by 11 bases, with 20 bases between. The CDR3 has 13 residues. CDR1 is DFQATT, CDR2 SNEGSKA, per germline (reference sequence). The CDR3 nucleotides read TGCAGTGCACAGGACAGTCCACAAGGGGCCCAGCATTTT. This encodes CSAQDSPQGAQHF.

This clonotype has only a few counts. V and J are TRBV29-1 and TRBJ2-1; 11 nucleotides line up with TRBD2. V lost 7 bases to trimming and J lost 1 base; unmatched junction nucleotides: 3. Germline V gene lookup returns CDR1 SQVTM and CDR2 ANQGSEA. CDR3 length: 14 residues. The CDR3 protein is CSAGTSGSYNEQFF. DNA of the CDR3: TGCAGCGCTGGGACTAGCGGATCCTACAATGAGCAGTTCTTC.

The table lists this clonotype with many counts. This sequence joins TRBV18 and TRBJ2-2; D gene ambiguous. CDR1 and CDR2 from the germline V gene are KGHSH and LQKENI. This CDR3 has 15 residues. V was trimmed by 2 bases and J by 4 bases, leaving 11 bases between them. This CDR3 reads CASSPTPLRTGELFF. CDR3 coding DNA: TGTGCCAGCTCACCAACCCCCCTACGCACCGGGGAGCTGTTTTTT.